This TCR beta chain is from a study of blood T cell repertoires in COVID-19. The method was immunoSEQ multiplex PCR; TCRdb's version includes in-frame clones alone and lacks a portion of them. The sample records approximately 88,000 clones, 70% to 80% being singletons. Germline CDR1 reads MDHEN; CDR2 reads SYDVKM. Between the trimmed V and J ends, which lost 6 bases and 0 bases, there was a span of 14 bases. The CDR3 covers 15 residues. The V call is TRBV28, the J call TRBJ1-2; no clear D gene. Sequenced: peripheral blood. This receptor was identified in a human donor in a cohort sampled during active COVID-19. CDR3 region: CASSWAGLANYGYTF. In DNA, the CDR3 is TGTGCCAGCAGCTGGGCAGGCTTAGCTAACTATGGCTACACCTTC.